The 29 T cell receptor beta chains in this list originate from one sample, sequenced in a study of sequential checkpoint blockade in melanoma. Only in-frame clones appear in the TCRdb table, and some are missing; sequencing was by immunoSEQ multiplex PCR. The sample carries 2,000 to 2,500 clones, approximately 35% recorded once. Stated treatment: randomized to nivolumab then ipilimumab (arm A) or the reverse (arm B). This sample comprised tumor tissue (inferred from file names), obtained from a patient given nivolumab and ipilimumab in sequence. The receptors originated from a human donor with melanoma.

J is TRBJ2-1 and V is TRBV29-1; 14 nucleotides match TRBD2. With V trimmed by 8 bases and J by 8 bases, 8 bases remained unmatched. Germline-derived CDR1 and CDR2 are SQVTM and ANQGSEA. The CDR3 loop spans 14 amino acids. CDR3 residues: CSSMTSGRGDEQFF. DNA of the CDR3: TGCAGCTCCATGACTAGCGGGAGGGGTGATGAGCAGTTCTTC.

This clone is medium-sized. DNA for the CDR3: TGTGCCATCAGTGAGCTCGAAACTAACTATGGCTACACCTTC. Translating gives CAISELETNYGYTF. The rearrangement links TRBV10-3 to TRBJ1-2; no clear D gene. V lost 2 bases and J lost 0, with 7 bases in between. The germline CDR1 and CDR2 sequences are ENHRY and SYGVKD. The CDR3 runs 14 residues.

This clone was observed once. The J gene is TRBJ2-7, the V gene TRBV5-1, with D unresolved. The CDR3 runs 14 residues. The germline V gene has CDR1 SGHRS and CDR2 YFSETQ. Trimming removed 0 bases from V and 2 bases from J, with 9 bases in between. CDR3 loop: CASSLGDKPYEQYF. The CDR3, as DNA: TGCGCCAGCAGCTTGGGTGACAAACCCTACGAGCAGTACTTC. Variable domain in full (rest from reference TRBV5-1 and TRBJ2-7): KAGVTQTPRYLIKTRGQQVTLSCSPISGHRSVSWYQQTPGQGLQFLFEYFSETQRNKGNFPGRFSGRQFSNSRSEMNVSTLELGDSALYLCASSLGDKPYEQYFGPGTRLTVT.

This clone has more than one count but fewer than ten. The chain has TRBV19 and TRBJ2-3; D is ambiguous. In germline, CDR1 is LNHDA, CDR2 SQIVND (reference sequence). V was clipped by 5 bases and J by 4 bases, with 7 bases between them. The CDR3 extends over 12 amino acids. This CDR3 reads CASSPDADTQYF. The CDR3 bases are TGTGCCAGTAGTCCGGACGCAGATACGCAGTATTTT.

The V and J genes are TRBV6-8 and TRBJ1-1; a weak D match, TRBD1 (5 bases). This CDR3 has 15 amino acids. Germline lookup yields CDR1 MNHGY and CDR2 SAAAGT. Trimming removed 3 bases at V and 3 bases at J, with 14 bases between. CDR3 nucleotides: TGTGCCAGCAGTTATCGGCTCGACAGACACACTGAAGCTTTCTTT. Amino acids: CASSYRLDRHTEAFF.

This rearrangement joins TRBV6-8 to TRBJ2-7; no definite D call. This CDR3 has 15 residues. Germline values: CDR1 MNHGY, CDR2 SAAAGT. With 0 bases removed from V and 2 bases from J, the gap between germline ends came to 11 bases. Here the CDR3 DNA reads TGTGCCAGCAGTTACTCGATACGTGGGACCTACGAGCAGTACTTC. Protein product: CASSYSIRGTYEQYF.

In its sample, this clone was seen a few times. V gene TRBV6-8 combines with J gene TRBJ1-5; possibly TRBD1 for D (5 bases). Germline values: CDR1 MNHGY, CDR2 SAAAGT. V shed 10 bases and J shed 7 bases, with 20 bases lying between them. The CDR3 is 14 amino acids. The CDR3 loop is CATQTTSRDQPQHF. CDR3 coding DNA: TGTGCCACCCAGACGACAAGTCGGGACCAGCCCCAGCATTTT.

V is TRBV30 and J is TRBJ2-2, with D uncertain. Trimming took off 3 bases at V and 4 bases at J, with 15 bases between the two ends. The CDR3 covers 15 residues. The V gene's germline CDR1 is GTSNPN and CDR2 SVGIG (reference sequence). The CDR3 protein is CAWSETRLGTGELFF. The CDR3 region has the DNA TGTGCCTGGAGCGAGACTCGTCTTGGCACCGGGGAGCTGTTTTTT. The variable domain in full, completed from reference TRBV30 and TRBJ2-2, reads SQTIHQWPATLVQPVGSPLSLECTVEGTSNPNLYWYRQAAGRGLQLLFYSVGIGQISSEVPQNLSASRPQDRQFILSSKKLLLSDSGFYLCAWSETRLGTGELFFGEGSRLTVL.

The V gene is TRBV6-8, the J gene TRBJ1-5, with TRBD1 matching 8 bases. This CDR3 has 17 residues. V gave up 6 bases and J gave up 6 bases; unmatched junction bases: 16. Germline CDR1 MNHGY, CDR2 SAAAGT. CDR3 amino acids: CASRVGEGQGSFQPQHF. The CDR3 nucleotides read TGTGCCAGCAGGGTGGGGGAAGGACAGGGTTCATTTCAGCCCCAGCATTTT.

V gene TRBV11-3 combines with J gene TRBJ2-1; D possibly corresponds to TRBD2 (6 bases). Germline-derived CDR1 and CDR2 are SGHNT and YENEEA. The CDR3 spans 15 residues. Trimming cost V 5 bases and J 0 bases, with 11 bases left between them. The CDR3 spells CASSHQGGSYNEQFF. CDR3 coding DNA: TGTGCCAGCAGCCACCAGGGAGGCTCCTACAATGAGCAGTTCTTC.

This clone was seen a few times. J is TRBJ1-5 and V is TRBV7-2; TRBD1 might be the D (5 bases). Per germline, CDR1 SGHTA and CDR2 FQGNSA. V lost 5 bases and J 7 bases, leaving 12 bases between the germline ends. CDR3 length: 13 amino acids. CDR3 in amino acids: CASSRGAGQPQHF. In DNA, the CDR3 is TGTGCCAGCAGCAGGGGTGCGGGGCAGCCCCAGCATTTT. Filled out from reference TRBV7-2 and TRBJ1-5, the complete variable domain reads GAGVSQSPSNKVTEKGKDVELRCDPISGHTALYWYRQSLGQGLEFLIYFQGNSAPDKSGLPSDRFSAERTGGSVSTLTIQRTQQEDSAVYLCASSRGAGQPQHFGDGTRLSIL.

This clone was detected a few times. J is TRBJ2-4 and V is TRBV11-3; either TRBD1 or TRBD2 may fit D (6 bases each). CDR1 is SGHNT and CDR2 is YENEEA in the germline V gene. The V and J ends lost 4 bases and 8 bases respectively, with 18 bases between them. The CDR3 has 15 residues. CDR3 nucleotides: TGTGCCAGCAGCTCACAGGCAGGGGAGGTAGACATTCAGTACTTC. It specifies CASSSQAGEVDIQYF.

By frequency in the sample, this clone is medium-sized (0.01 to 0.1%). V is TRBV6-8 and J is TRBJ1-2; D unresolved. Per the germline V gene, CDR1 is MNHGY and CDR2 is SAAAGT. V lost 5 bases and J lost 5, with 18 bases in between. This CDR3 is built from 15 residues. Here the CDR3 DNA reads TGTGCCAGCAGTCCAATCAGGACGCGTGGTTATGGCTACACCTTC. Its translation is CASSPIRTRGYGYTF.

The J gene is TRBJ1-1, the V gene TRBV29-1; D is perhaps TRBD1 (6 bases). This CDR3 has 12 residues. V shed 6 bases and J shed 5 bases, with 13 bases lying between them. Germline V CDR1 and CDR2: SQVTM, ANQGSEA. The CDR3 here is CSVGDTATEAFF. Here the CDR3 DNA reads TGCAGCGTCGGGGACACCGCGACTGAAGCTTTCTTT.

This clone has only a few counts. The chain uses TRBV29-1 and TRBJ1-1, with D possibly matching TRBD1 (6 bases). The V end was cut by 6 bases, the J end by 4 bases, with 15 bases between. This CDR3 contains 13 residues. Germline loops: CDR1 SQVTM, CDR2 ANQGSEA. The CDR3 reads CSVRRGVGTEAFF. CDR3 nucleotides: TGCAGCGTCCGCAGGGGTGTGGGCACTGAAGCTTTCTTT.

V is TRBV7-2 and J is TRBJ2-5; D not certain. Trimming stripped 4 bases from V and 5 bases from J, with 14 bases between. The CDR3 is made up of 14 amino acids. The germline CDR1 and CDR2 sequences are SGHTA and FQGNSA. The CDR3 nucleotides are TGTGCCAGCAGCTACCCGGGCCTGGAGGAGACCCAGTACTTC. It specifies CASSYPGLEETQYF. The full variable domain, with the rest looked up from reference TRBV7-2 and TRBJ2-5, is GAGVSQSPSNKVTEKGKDVELRCDPISGHTALYWYRQSLGQGLEFLIYFQGNSAPDKSGLPSDRFSAERTGGSVSTLTIQRTQQEDSAVYLCASSYPGLEETQYFGPGTRLLVL.

The CDR3 DNA sequence: TGTGCCAGCACCATAGCGGGAGGGAACAATGAGCAGTTCTTC. Residues: CASTIAGGNNEQFF. The chain couples TRBV28 to TRBJ2-1, with 11 bases that match TRBD2. The J segment lost 5 bases and the V segment lost 7 bases, leaving 4 bases of the junction unmatched. Germline V gene data show CDR1 as MDHEN and CDR2 as SYDVKM. CDR3 length equals 14 residues.

The CDR3 loop reads CASSLWWEWYNEQFF. In DNA form, the CDR3 reads TGCGCCAGCAGCTTGTGGTGGGAGTGGTACAATGAGCAGTTCTTC. The chain uses TRBV5-1 and TRBJ2-1; D possibly corresponds to TRBD2 (5 bases). Germline V gene sequence: CDR1 SGHRS, CDR2 YFSETQ. This CDR3 has 15 amino acids. V was pared by 1 base and J by 4 bases, with 12 bases between.

V usage is TRBV25-1 and J usage is TRBJ2-7, with D unresolved. With 4 bases removed from V and 2 bases from J, the gap between germline ends came to 9 bases. Germline V gene sequence: CDR1 MGHDK, CDR2 SYGVNS. The CDR3 is made up of 13 amino acids. In DNA, the CDR3 is TGTGCCAGCAGTGTAGAACCAACCTACGAGCAGTACTTC. This translates into CASSVEPTYEQYF.

The sample holds a few counts of this clone. The chain carries TRBV28 and TRBJ1-1, with unresolved D. The V end was cut by 6 bases, the J end by 7 bases, with 12 bases between. This CDR3 region has 12 residues. From germline, CDR1 is MDHEN and CDR2 SYDVKM. The DNA of the CDR3 is TGTGCCAGCAGGCGGACGACTTTTGAAGCTTTCTTT. Protein: CASRRTTFEAFF.

The chain carries TRBV28 and TRBJ1-2; possible D gene TRBD1, 5 bases. The germline V gene encodes CDR1 MDHEN and CDR2 SYDVKM. CDR3 size: 13 residues. V shed 5 bases and J shed 1 base, with 8 bases lying between them. The CDR3 bases are TGTGCCAGCAGTGTACAGGTTAACTATGGCTACACCTTC. Its protein product is CASSVQVNYGYTF.

By its share, this clone is medium-sized (0.01 to 0.1%). V and J are TRBV9 and TRBJ2-3, with 8 positions matching TRBD1. CDR3 length equals 14 residues. V was clipped by 4 bases and J by 4 bases; unmatched bases: 5. Germline assignment: CDR1 SGDLS and CDR2 YYNGEE. CDR3 loop: CASSWTGLADTQYF. CDR3 bases: TGTGCCAGCAGCTGGACAGGGTTGGCAGATACGCAGTATTTT.

The gene calls are TRBV29-1 and TRBJ2-3, with TRBD1 matching 12 bases. Looked up from germline, CDR1 is SQVTM and CDR2 is ANQGSEA. The CDR3 has 16 residues. The trim removed 3 bases at V and 1 base at J, leaving 5 bases unmatched. The CDR3 region is CSVERDRGLRTDTQYF. The DNA for the CDR3 is TGCAGCGTTGAGAGGGACAGGGGGCTTCGCACAGATACGCAGTATTTT.

Here the CDR3 reads CSVLIYGTSRQETQYF. The CDR3 nucleotides are TGCAGCGTTTTGATTTATGGGACTAGCCGCCAAGAGACCCAGTACTTC. The V gene is TRBV29-1, the J gene TRBJ2-5, with 9 positions matching TRBD2. J lost 1 base, V lost 5 bases, and 11 bases had no gene match. The germline gives CDR1 SQVTM, CDR2 ANQGSEA. The CDR3 runs to 16 residues.

This chain connects TRBV19 to TRBJ2-5; D perhaps matches TRBD2 (5 bases). The CDR3 is 16 residues long. Germline CDR1 and CDR2: LNHDA and SQIVND (reference sequence). The ends were cut back, 3 bases at V and 1 base at J, with 15 bases in the middle. The CDR3 coding sequence is TGTGCCAGTAGTATTTTGGCTAGCAGCCTCCAAGAGACCCAGTACTTC. It codes for CASSILASSLQETQYF.

This clone is judged large (0.1 to 1%). The CDR3 DNA follows: TGTGCCAGCAGTAACCCGGGACAGAGAAACATTCAGTACTTC. It translates to CASSNPGQRNIQYF. V and J are TRBV28 and TRBJ2-4; 7 bases map to TRBD1. V lost 5 bases and J lost 6; bases outside the gene matches: 7. Germline CDR1 and CDR2: MDHEN and SYDVKM. The CDR3 totals 14 residues. Supplemented by reference TRBV28 and TRBJ2-4, the full variable domain reads DVKVTQSSRYLVKRTGEKVFLECVQDMDHENMFWYRQDPGLGLRLIYFSYDVKMKEKGDIPEGYSVSREKKERFSLILESASTNQTSMYLCASSNPGQRNIQYFGAGTRLSVL.

J is TRBJ1-6 and V is TRBV2; TRBD1 might be the D (6 bases). Per the germline V gene, CDR1 is SNHLY and CDR2 is FYNNEI. Trimming pared 8 bases from V and 9 bases from J, leaving 17 bases between. The CDR3 has 14 amino acids. CDR3 DNA sequence: TGTGCCAGCGGCGTAGGGGGTAGCAGTTCACCCCTCCACTTT. As protein: CASGVGGSSSPLHF.

In its sample, this clone is medium-sized. The rearrangement uses TRBV11-3 and TRBJ2-1, with D perhaps given as TRBD1 or TRBD2 (6 bases each). This CDR3 is built from 14 residues. V lost 5 bases to trimming and J lost 6 bases, with 14 bases between them. Germline V gene sequence: CDR1 SGHNT, CDR2 YENEEA. CDR3: CASSPVGGGNEQFF. The CDR3 nucleotides read TGTGCCAGCAGCCCAGTAGGAGGGGGCAATGAGCAGTTCTTC.

This clone has just a few counts. V usage is TRBV28 and J usage is TRBJ2-6, with D maybe TRBD2 (6 bases). The CDR3 runs to 16 residues. V was shortened by 8 bases and J by 1 base, with 15 bases between the two germline ends. Germline values: CDR1 MDHEN, CDR2 SYDVKM. The CDR3, as DNA: TGTGCCAGCCACGAGGAGGGCAGATCTGGGGCCAACGTCCTGACTTTC. It is translated as CASHEEGRSGANVLTF.